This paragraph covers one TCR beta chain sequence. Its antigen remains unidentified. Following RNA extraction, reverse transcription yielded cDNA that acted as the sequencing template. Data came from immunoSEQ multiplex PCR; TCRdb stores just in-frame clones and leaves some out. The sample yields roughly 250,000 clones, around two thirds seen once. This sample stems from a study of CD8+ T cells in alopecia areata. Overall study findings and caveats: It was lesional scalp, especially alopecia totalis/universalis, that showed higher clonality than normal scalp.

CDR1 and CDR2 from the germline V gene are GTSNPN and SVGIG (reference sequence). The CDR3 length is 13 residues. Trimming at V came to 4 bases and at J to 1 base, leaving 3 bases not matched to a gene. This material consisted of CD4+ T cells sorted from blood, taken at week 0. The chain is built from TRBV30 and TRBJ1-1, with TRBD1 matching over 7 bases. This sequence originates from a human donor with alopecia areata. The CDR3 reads CAWNPGGNTEAFF. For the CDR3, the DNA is TGTGCCTGGAACCCAGGGGGGAACACTGAAGCTTTCTTT.